The present T cell receptor (beta chain) was sequenced within a study of cytomegalovirus exposure and HLA in healthy donors. Study observations and caveats: In vitro work confirmed that three CMV-associated chains recognize CMV antigens.

This CDR3 has 13 residues. Germline CDR1 reads PRHDT; CDR2 reads FYEKMQ (reference sequence). Trimming cost V 5 bases and J 4 bases; bases outside gene matches: 4. PCR used 60 Vbeta primers and 13 Jbeta primers. TCRdb's table, derived via immunoSEQ multiplex PCR, lists solely in-frame clones and lacks some. Among about 160,000 clones listed, over 80% were seen once. This clone was detected once. Its antigen is undetermined. The receptor comes from a woman aged 18-30 years in good health and CMV-seronegative. Sequenced: PBMCs. This chain joins TRBV13 and TRBJ1-2; TRBD1 aligns across 7 bases. The CDR3: CASSTNRGYGYTF. The CDR3 region has the DNA TGTGCCAGCAGCACGAACAGGGGCTATGGCTACACCTTC.